This T cell receptor (beta chain) stems from a study of cytomegalovirus exposure and HLA in healthy donors. The overall study: Earlier, some 200 million T cells were analyzed, and around 100 million unique TCR beta sequences were found among them. Study-wide points: HLA alleles were associated with some 17,000 TCR beta sequences in a later analysis at 0.05 false discovery rate.

Concerning this clone: The target antigen is unknown.

Primers for the PCR totalled 60 Vbeta and 13 Jbeta. Original processing methods: Tens of millions of unique TCR beta chains, about 11 million of them shared, were counted by a later analysis. Sequencing was performed with immunoSEQ multiplex PCR; in TCRdb, only in-frame clones are kept and a portion is missing. V and J calls and clone size are given by that table; D and trimming were obtained from the DNA. In the table there are about 120,000 clones, approximately 10% of which are singletons. This sequence was found in a woman between 18 and 29 years old in good health and CMV-seropositive. Sequencing used PBMCs.

The DNA of the CDR3 is TGTGCCAGCAGTACTGTACTGAACACCGGGGAGCTGTTTTTT. It encodes CASSTVLNTGELFF. The chain uses TRBV6-5 and TRBJ2-2, with D uncertain. Trimming shortened V by 5 bases and J by 1 base, and 8 bases separated the two germline ends. This CDR3 has 14 residues. Germline CDR1 MNHEY, CDR2 SVGAGI.